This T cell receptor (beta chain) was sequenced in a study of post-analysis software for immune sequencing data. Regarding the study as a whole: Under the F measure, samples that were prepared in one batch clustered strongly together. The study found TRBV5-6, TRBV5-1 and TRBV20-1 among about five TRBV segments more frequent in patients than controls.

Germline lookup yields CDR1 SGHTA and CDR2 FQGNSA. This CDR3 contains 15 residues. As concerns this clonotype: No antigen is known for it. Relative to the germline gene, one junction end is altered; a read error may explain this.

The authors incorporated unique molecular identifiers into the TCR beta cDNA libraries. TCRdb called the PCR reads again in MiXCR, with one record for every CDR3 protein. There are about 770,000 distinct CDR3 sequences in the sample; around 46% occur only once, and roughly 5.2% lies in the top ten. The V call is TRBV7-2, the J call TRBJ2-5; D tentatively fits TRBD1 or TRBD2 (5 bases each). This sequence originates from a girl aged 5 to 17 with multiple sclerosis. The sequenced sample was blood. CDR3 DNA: TGTGCCAACAGCCCGGACTGGGGGATACAAGAGACCCAGTACTTC. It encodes CANSPDWGIQETQYF.